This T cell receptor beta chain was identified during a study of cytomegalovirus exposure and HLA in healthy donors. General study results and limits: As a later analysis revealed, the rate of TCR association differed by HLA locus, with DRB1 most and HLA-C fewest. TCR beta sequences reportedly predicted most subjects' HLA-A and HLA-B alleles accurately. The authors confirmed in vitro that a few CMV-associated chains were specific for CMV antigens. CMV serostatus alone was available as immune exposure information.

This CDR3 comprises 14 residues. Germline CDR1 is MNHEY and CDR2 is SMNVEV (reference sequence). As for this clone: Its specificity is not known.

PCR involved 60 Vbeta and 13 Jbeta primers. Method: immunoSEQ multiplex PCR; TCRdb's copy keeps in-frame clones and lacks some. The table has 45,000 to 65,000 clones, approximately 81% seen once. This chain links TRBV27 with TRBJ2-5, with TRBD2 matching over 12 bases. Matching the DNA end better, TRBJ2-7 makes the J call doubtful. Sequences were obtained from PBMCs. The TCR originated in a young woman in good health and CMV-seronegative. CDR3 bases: TGTGCCAGCAGCCGACTAGCGGGAGTTTCCGAGCAGTACTTC. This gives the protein CASSRLAGVSEQYF.